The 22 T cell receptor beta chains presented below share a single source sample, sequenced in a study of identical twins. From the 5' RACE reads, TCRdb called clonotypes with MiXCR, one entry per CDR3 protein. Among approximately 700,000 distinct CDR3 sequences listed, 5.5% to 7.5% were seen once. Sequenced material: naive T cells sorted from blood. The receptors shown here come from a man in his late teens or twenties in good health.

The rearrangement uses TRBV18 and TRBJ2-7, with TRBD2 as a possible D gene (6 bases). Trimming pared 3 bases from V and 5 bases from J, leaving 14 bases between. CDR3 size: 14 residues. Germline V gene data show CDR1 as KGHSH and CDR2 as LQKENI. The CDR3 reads CASSPLEGAHEQYF. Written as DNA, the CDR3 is TGTGCCAGCTCACCTTTGGAGGGAGCCCACGAGCAGTACTTC.

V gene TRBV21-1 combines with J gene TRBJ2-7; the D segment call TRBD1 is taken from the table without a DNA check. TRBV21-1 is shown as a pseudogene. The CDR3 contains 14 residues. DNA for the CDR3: TGTGCCGCCAAAGACAGGGACTCCTCCTACGAGCAGTACTTC. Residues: CAAKDRDSSYEQYF.

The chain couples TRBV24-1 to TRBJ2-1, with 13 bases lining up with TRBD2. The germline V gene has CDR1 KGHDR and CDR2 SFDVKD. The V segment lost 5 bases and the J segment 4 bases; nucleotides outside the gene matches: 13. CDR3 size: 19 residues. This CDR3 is CATSGPDPQGLAGYNEQFF. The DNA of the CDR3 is TGTGCCACCAGTGGCCCCGATCCCCAGGGACTAGCGGGATACAATGAGCAGTTCTTC.

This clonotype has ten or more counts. The CDR3 bases are TGCGCCAGCAGCCTCGGCCAGTCCAGGTTCTTC. It encodes CASSLGQSRFF. The chain recombines TRBV4-3 with TRBJ2-1, with D hard to call. Germline V gene data show CDR1 as LGHNA and CDR2 as YSLEER. V lost 4 bases and J 15 bases, leaving 13 bases between the germline ends. The CDR3 has 11 amino acids.

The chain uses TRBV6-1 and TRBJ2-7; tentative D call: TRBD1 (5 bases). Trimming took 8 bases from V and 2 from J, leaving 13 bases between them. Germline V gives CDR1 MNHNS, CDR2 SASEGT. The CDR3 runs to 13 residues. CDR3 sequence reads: CASWGDSTYEQYV. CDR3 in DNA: TGTGCCAGCTGGGGCGACAGTACCTACGAGCAGTACGTC.

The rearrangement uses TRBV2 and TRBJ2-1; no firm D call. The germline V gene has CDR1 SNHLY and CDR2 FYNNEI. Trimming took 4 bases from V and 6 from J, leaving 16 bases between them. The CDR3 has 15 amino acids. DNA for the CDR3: TGTGCCAGCAGTGTCCTGGACCCCCGTGCCAATGAGCAGTTCTTC. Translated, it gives CASSVLDPRANEQFF.

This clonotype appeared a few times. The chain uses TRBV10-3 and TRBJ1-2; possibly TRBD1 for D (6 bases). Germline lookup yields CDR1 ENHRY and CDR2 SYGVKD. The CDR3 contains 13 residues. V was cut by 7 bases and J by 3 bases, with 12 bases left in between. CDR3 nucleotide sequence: TGTGCCATCAATCCGGGGGGCGACTATGGCTACACCTTC. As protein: CAINPGGDYGYTF.

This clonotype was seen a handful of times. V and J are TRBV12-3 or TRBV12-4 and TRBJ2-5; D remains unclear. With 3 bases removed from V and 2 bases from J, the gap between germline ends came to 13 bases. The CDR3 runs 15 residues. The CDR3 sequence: CASSFFDLLQETQYF. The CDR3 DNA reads TGTGCCAGCAGTTTCTTTGACCTTTTACAAGAGACCCAGTACTTC.

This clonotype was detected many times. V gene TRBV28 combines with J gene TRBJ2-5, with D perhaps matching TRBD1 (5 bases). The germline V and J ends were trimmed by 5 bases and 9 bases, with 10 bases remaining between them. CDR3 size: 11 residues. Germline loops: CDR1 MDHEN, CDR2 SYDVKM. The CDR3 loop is CASSDPRAQYF. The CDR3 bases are TGTGCCAGCAGTGACCCCAGGGCCCAGTACTTC.

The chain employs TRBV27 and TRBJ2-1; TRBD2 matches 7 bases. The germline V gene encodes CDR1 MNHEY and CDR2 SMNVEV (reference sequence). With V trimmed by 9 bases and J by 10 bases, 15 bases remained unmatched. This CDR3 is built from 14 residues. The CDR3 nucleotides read TGTGCCAGTTCCTTTGGGACTAAATCCGGGGAGCAGTTCTTC. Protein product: CASSFGTKSGEQFF.

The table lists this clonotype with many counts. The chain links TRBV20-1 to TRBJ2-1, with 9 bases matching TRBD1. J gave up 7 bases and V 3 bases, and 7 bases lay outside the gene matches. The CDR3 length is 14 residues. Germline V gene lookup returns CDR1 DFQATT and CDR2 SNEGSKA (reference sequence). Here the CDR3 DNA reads TGCAGTGCTAGGGCCGGGACAGGGAGAAATGAGCAGTTCTTC. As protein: CSARAGTGRNEQFF.

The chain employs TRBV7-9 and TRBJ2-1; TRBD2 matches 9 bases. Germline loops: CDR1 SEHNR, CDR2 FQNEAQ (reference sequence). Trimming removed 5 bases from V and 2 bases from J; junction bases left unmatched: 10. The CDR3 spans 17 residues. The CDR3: CASSRAGGPRTYNEQFF. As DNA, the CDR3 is TGTGCCAGCAGCCGAGCGGGAGGCCCACGAACCTACAATGAGCAGTTCTTC. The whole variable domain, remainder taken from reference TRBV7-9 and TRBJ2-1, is DTGVSQNPRHKITKRGQNVTFRCDPISEHNRLYWYRQTLGQGPEFLTYFQNEAQLEKSRLLSDRFSAERPKGSFSTLEIQRTEQGDSAMYLCASSRAGGPRTYNEQFFGPGTRLTVL.

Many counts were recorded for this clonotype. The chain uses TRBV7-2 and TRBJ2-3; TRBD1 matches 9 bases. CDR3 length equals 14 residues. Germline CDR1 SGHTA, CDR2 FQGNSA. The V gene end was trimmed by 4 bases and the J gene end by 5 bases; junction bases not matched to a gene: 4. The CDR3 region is CASSSGTGRDTQYF. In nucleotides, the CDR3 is TGTGCCAGCAGCTCCGGGACAGGGAGAGATACGCAGTATTTT.

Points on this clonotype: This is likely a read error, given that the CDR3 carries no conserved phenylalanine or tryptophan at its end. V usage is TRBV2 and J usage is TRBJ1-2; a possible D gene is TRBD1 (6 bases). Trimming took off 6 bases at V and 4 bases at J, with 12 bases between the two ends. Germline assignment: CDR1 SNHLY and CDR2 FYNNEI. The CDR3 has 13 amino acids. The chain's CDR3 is CASSDGQPYGYTC. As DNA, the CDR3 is TGTGCCAGCAGCGACGGACAGCCCTATGGCTACACCTGC.

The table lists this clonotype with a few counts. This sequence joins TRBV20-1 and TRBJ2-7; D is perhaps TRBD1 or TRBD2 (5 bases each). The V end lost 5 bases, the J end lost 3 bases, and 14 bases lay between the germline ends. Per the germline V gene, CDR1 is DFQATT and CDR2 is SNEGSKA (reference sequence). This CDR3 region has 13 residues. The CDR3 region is CSALSDGGYEQYF. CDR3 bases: TGCAGTGCTCTCTCTGATGGGGGCTACGAGCAGTACTTC.

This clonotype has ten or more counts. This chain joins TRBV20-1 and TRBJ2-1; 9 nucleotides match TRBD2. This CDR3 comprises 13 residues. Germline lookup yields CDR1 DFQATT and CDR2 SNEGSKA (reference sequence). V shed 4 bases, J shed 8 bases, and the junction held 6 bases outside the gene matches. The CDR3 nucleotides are TGCAGTGCTATAGCGGGAGTATGGGATGAGCAGTTCTTC. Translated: CSAIAGVWDEQFF.

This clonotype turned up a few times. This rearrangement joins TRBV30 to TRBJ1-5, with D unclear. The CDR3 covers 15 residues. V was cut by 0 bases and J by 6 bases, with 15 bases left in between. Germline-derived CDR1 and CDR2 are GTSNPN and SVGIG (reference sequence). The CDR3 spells CAWSVGRPYGQPQHF. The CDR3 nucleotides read TGTGCCTGGAGTGTTGGTCGGCCCTATGGTCAGCCCCAGCATTTT.

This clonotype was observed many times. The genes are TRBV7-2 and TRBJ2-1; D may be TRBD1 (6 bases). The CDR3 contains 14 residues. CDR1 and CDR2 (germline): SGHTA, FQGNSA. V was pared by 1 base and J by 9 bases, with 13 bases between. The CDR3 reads CASSLGLQGGEQFF. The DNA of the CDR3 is TGTGCCAGCAGCTTAGGGCTACAGGGCGGTGAGCAGTTCTTC.

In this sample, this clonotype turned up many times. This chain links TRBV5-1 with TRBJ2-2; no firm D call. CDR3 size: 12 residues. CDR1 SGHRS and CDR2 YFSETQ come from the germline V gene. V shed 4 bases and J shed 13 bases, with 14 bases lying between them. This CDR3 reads CASSPQRMGLFF. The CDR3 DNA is TGCGCCAGCAGCCCTCAAAGGATGGGGCTGTTTTTT.

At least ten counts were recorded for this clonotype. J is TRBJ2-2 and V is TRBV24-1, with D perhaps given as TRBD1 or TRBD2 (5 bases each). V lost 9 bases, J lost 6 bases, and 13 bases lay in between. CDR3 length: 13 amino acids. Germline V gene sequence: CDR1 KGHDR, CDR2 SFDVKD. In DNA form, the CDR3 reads TGTGCCACCCGAGGGTCGGGACCCGGGGAGCTGTTTTTT. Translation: CATRGSGPGELFF.

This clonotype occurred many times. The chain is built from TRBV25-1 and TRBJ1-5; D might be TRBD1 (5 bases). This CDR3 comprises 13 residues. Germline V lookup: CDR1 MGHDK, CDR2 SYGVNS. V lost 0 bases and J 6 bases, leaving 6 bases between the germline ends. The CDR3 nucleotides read TGTGCCAGCAGTGAATATGGGGCTCAGCCCCAGCATTTT. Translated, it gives CASSEYGAQPQHF.

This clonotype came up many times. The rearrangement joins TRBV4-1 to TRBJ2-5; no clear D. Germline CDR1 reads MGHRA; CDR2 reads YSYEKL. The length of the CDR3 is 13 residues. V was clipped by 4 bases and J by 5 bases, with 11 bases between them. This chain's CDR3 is CASSRARSETQYF. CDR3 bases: TGCGCCAGCAGCCGAGCGAGGTCGGAGACCCAGTACTTC.